A selection of T cell receptor beta chains follows, all from one sample in a study of shared clonotypes between healthy human individuals. Profiling relied on immunoSEQ multiplex PCR, and the TCRdb table lists in-frame clones only, not all of them. The sample has approximately 1.5 million clones; 95% to 99% are singletons. The sample was naive CD4+ T cells sorted from blood. The receptors here all came from a man younger than 40 in good health. Both conserved end residues are trimmed from each CDR3. A D gene is named only where the DNA matches it firmly.

CDR3 protein: ASSPGQNTGELF
J gene: TRBJ2-2
V gene: TRBV27
D gene: -

CDR3 protein: ASSSRDFSYEQY
J gene: TRBJ2-7
V gene: TRBV5-1
D gene: -

CDR3 protein: ASSQAALGVGNQPQH
J gene: TRBJ1-5
V gene: TRBV4-1
D gene: -

CDR3 protein: ASSQGRFYNEQF
J gene: TRBJ2-1
V gene: TRBV4-1
D gene: -

CDR3 protein: ASSPPGSGGSYNEQF
J gene: TRBJ2-1
V gene: TRBV18
D gene: -

CDR3 protein: ASNRGTNEKLF
J gene: TRBJ1-4
V gene: TRBV6-1
D gene: -

CDR3 protein: ASSPRLADYNEQF
J gene: TRBJ2-1
V gene: TRBV18
D gene: TRBD2

CDR3 protein: ASSPRTGQSQPQH
J gene: TRBJ1-5
V gene: TRBV6-5
D gene: TRBD1

CDR3 protein: ASSAEDEQY
J gene: TRBJ2-7
V gene: TRBV2
D gene: -

CDR3 protein: ASSYGTSGNRGQY
J gene: TRBJ2-7
V gene: TRBV6-5
D gene: TRBD2